Listed below are T cell receptor beta chains from one sample, sequenced in a study of blood T cell repertoires in COVID-19. The table came from immunoSEQ multiplex PCR; TCRdb's copy has only in-frame clones and leaves some out. The sample holds some 200,000 clones, about 84% seen once. Sequenced: peripheral blood. The source of these receptors is a human donor in a cohort sampled during active COVID-19. Both conserved end residues are part of each CDR3. The D gene is left open where the match is weak. Expanded clones get a size class; other rows say once, few or many, or leave the size out.

CDR3nt	CDR3aa	v_gene	j_gene	d_gene	abundance
TGCGCCAGCAGCCAAGATCCCAACCGTGCGAGGAACACCGGGGAGCTGTTTTTT	CASSQDPNRARNTGELFF	TRBV4-1	TRBJ2-2	NA	NA
TGTGCCAGCAGCAGCGGGACAGGAGGGATTCGGTACTTC	CASSSGTGGIRYF	TRBV11-2	TRBJ2-5	NA	NA
TGCGCCAGCAGCCGACAAAGCGGGGTAGATACCCAGTACTTC	CASSRQSGVDTQYF	TRBV5-1	TRBJ2-5	TRBD2	NA
TGCGCCAGCGGACAGGAGCAAGAGACCCAGTACTTC	CASGQEQETQYF	TRBV5-1	TRBJ2-5	TRBD1	NA
TGTGCCAGCAGTTTGGCGGGAGTGTGGTACGAGCAGTACTTC	CASSLAGVWYEQYF	TRBV28	TRBJ2-7	TRBD2	NA
TGTGCCAGCAGTTACCGGACAGGGAGGGGCACTGAAGCTTTCTTT	CASSYRTGRGTEAFF	TRBV6-5	TRBJ1-1	TRBD1	NA
TGCGCCAGCAGCTTGGGTTCACAGGGAGTCTTAGGAATTGGTACGCAGTATTTT	CASSLGSQGVLGIGTQYF	TRBV5-1	TRBJ2-3	NA	NA
TGTGCCAGCAGCTTGGGACTAGCGGGAGATATCCCAAACGAGCAGTACTTC	CASSLGLAGDIPNEQYF	TRBV5-8	TRBJ2-7	TRBD2	NA
TGTGCCAGTAGTCTGGGGACAGGGGGCTACGAGCAGTACTTC	CASSLGTGGYEQYF	TRBV19	TRBJ2-7	TRBD1	NA
TGTGCCAGCAGCTTGGGTTCCAGCGGGGGCCAGAATGAGCAGTTCTTC	CASSLGSSGGQNEQFF	TRBV5-4	TRBJ2-1	TRBD2	NA
TGCGCCAGCAGCCGTGGGACTGTGAACACTGAAGCTTTCTTT	CASSRGTVNTEAFF	TRBV4-1	TRBJ1-1	NA	NA
TGCGCCAGCAGCTTTAACGGTGTCTCTGGAAACACCATATATTTT	CASSFNGVSGNTIYF	TRBV5-1	TRBJ1-3	NA	NA
TGTGCCAGCAGCGCGTCGGGATTTCGATACAATGAGCAGTTCTTC	CASSASGFRYNEQFF	TRBV9	TRBJ2-1	NA	NA
TGTGCCAGCAGCCCCGCTAGCGGGATCGAGCAGTTCTTC	CASSPASGIEQFF	TRBV7-2	TRBJ2-1	TRBD2	NA
TGTGCCAGCAGCCCGCGGGGCGCAGACACCAATGAGCAGTTCTTC	CASSPRGADTNEQFF	TRBV5-5	TRBJ2-1	NA	NA
TGTGCCAGCAGTGAAAGTAAAGGGGTGTTCTATGGCTACACCTTC	CASSESKGVFYGYTF	TRBV2	TRBJ1-2	NA	few
TGCGCCAGCAGCAAGATGGGACTAGCGGGAGATGGGGCCAACGTCCTGACTTTC	CASSKMGLAGDGANVLTF	TRBV5-1	TRBJ2-6	TRBD2	NA
TGTGCCAGCAGCACAGACAGGGGCGGCTACACCTTC	CASSTDRGGYTF	TRBV5-4	TRBJ1-2	TRBD1	NA
TGTGCCATCAGTGAAAATTCCCGGGACAGGGGCTTC	CAISENSRDRGF	TRBV10-3	TRBJ2-7	TRBD1	NA
TGTGCCAGTAGTACAGTCTCTGGGGCCAACGTCCTGACTTTC	CASSTVSGANVLTF	TRBV19	TRBJ2-6	NA	NA
TGTGCCAGCAGTTTGGACAGGGTGACGGGTCGGCAGTACTTC	CASSLDRVTGRQYF	TRBV27	TRBJ2-7	TRBD1	once
TGTGCCTTGCGAGGGATGCTCACAGATACGCAGTATTTT	CALRGMLTDTQYF	TRBV24-1	TRBJ2-3	NA	once
TGCGCCAGCACCCCTTGGGGGACTAGCGGGAGGAACGAGCAGTACTTC	CASTPWGTSGRNEQYF	TRBV5-1	TRBJ2-7	TRBD2	NA
TGTGCCAGCTCACCACGGCGGGCTAGCGCCACCGGGGAGCTGTTTTTT	CASSPRRASATGELFF	TRBV18	TRBJ2-2	NA	NA
TGTGCCAGGAGTTCTGGGGCCAACGTCCTGACTTTC	CARSSGANVLTF	TRBV5-8	TRBJ2-6	NA	few
TGTGCCAGTAGTATGTCTGCCCGGGGCACTGAAGCTTTCTTT	CASSMSARGTEAFF	TRBV19	TRBJ1-1	NA	NA
TGTGCCAGCACCATGACAGTTAACTATGGCTACACCTTC	CASTMTVNYGYTF	TRBV6-5	TRBJ1-2	NA	many
TGTGCCAGCAGTTTAGCAGGGGTCACTGAAGCTTTCTTT	CASSLAGVTEAFF	TRBV28	TRBJ1-1	NA	once
TGTGCCAGCAGCCAGGAGACTAGCGGGATTACCGGGGAGCTGTTTTTT	CASSQETSGITGELFF	TRBV4-2	TRBJ2-2	TRBD2	NA
TGTGCCAGCAAGGGAGGTTCACCCCTCCACTTT	CASKGGSPLHF	TRBV28	TRBJ1-6	NA	NA
TGTGCCGGACAGGGGGCGCGGGATACGCAGTATTTT	CAGQGARDTQYF	TRBV2	TRBJ2-3	TRBD1	NA
TGCGCCAGCACCACAGGGGGCCAAGAGACCCAGTACTTC	CASTTGGQETQYF	TRBV5-1	TRBJ2-5	TRBD1	NA
TGTGCCAGCAGGTCTACAGGGGGCTCCTACGAGCAGTACTTC	CASRSTGGSYEQYF	TRBV7-2	TRBJ2-7	TRBD1	NA
TGTGCCAGCAGCCGAGGACAGTATAGTGGCTACACCTTC	CASSRGQYSGYTF	TRBV7-9	TRBJ1-2	NA	once
TGCGCCAGCCGAGAATACCACGCAGGGGTAAACAACAGCAATCAGCCCCAGCATTTT	CASREYHAGVNNSNQPQHF	TRBV10-1	TRBJ1-5	NA	once
TGTGCCAGCGTGGCGGACAGTGGGGTAGGAGGCGAAGCTTTCTTT	CASVADSGVGGEAFF	TRBV6-5	TRBJ1-1	NA	NA
TGTGCCAGCAGTTTATCTAGGAGAAGCACAGATACGCAGTATTTT	CASSLSRRSTDTQYF	TRBV28	TRBJ2-3	NA	NA
TGTGCCAGCAGTTTAAACCCAGGGGCGTCTGGCTACACCTTC	CASSLNPGASGYTF	TRBV28	TRBJ1-2	NA	NA
TGTGCCAGCAGCTTAGGGGTGGAGCTCTACGAGCAGTACTTC	CASSLGVELYEQYF	TRBV11-2	TRBJ2-7	NA	few
TGTGCCAGCAGCTCTGGACAGCTAGGCTATGGCTACACCTTC	CASSSGQLGYGYTF	TRBV7-9	TRBJ1-2	NA	NA
TGTGCCAGCAGCTCAGAGACAGGGGCATTCTACGAGCAGTACTTC	CASSSETGAFYEQYF	TRBV7-9	TRBJ2-7	TRBD1	NA
TGTGCCAGCAGCCAAGATTGGGCCACCACTGAAGCTTTCTTT	CASSQDWATTEAFF	TRBV3-1/TRBV3-2	TRBJ1-1	NA	few
TGTGCCAGCAGTTCGATAGCGGGAGAGACCCAGTACTTC	CASSSIAGETQYF	TRBV28	TRBJ2-5	TRBD2	once
TGTGCCAGCAGTGACGAGACAGGGGCGATTCAGCCCCAGCATTTT	CASSDETGAIQPQHF	TRBV6-4	TRBJ1-5	TRBD1	NA
TGTGCCAGCAGCGTAGGGACAACCTACGAGCAGTACTTC	CASSVGTTYEQYF	TRBV9	TRBJ2-7	NA	NA
TGCGCCAGCAGTATAGCAGATAGGAATGAAAAACTGTTTTTT	CASSIADRNEKLFF	TRBV5-1	TRBJ1-4	NA	NA
TGTGCCACCGGGGGACAGGGGGCGAGAGAGCAGTACTTC	CATGGQGAREQYF	TRBV10-3	TRBJ2-7	TRBD1	NA
TGTGCCAGCAGCCCCCGTGGGACTAAAAACAATGAGCAGTTCTTC	CASSPRGTKNNEQFF	TRBV11-3	TRBJ2-1	TRBD2	NA
TGTGCCAGCAGCCCCTCCCAGGCTAGCTGGGATGAGCAGTTCTTC	CASSPSQASWDEQFF	TRBV7-3	TRBJ2-1	NA	NA
TGTGCCAGCAGTGCGGACAGGACCGGGGAGCTGTTTTTT	CASSADRTGELFF	TRBV6-4	TRBJ2-2	TRBD1	NA
TGTGCCAGCAGGGAAAGACAGGGAAACTATGGCTACACCTTC	CASRERQGNYGYTF	TRBV2	TRBJ1-2	TRBD1	NA